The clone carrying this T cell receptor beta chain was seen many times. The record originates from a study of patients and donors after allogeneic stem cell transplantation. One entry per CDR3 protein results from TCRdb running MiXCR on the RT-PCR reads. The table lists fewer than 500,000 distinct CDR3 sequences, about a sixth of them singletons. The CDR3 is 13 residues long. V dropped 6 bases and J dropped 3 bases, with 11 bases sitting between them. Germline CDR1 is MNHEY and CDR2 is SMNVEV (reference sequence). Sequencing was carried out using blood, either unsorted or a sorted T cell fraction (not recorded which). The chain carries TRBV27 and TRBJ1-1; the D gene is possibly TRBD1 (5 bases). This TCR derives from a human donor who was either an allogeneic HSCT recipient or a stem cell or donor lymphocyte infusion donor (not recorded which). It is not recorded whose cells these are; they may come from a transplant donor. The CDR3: CASSLGGDTEAFF. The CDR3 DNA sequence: TGTGCCAGCAGCTTAGGAGGGGACACTGAAGCTTTCTTT.